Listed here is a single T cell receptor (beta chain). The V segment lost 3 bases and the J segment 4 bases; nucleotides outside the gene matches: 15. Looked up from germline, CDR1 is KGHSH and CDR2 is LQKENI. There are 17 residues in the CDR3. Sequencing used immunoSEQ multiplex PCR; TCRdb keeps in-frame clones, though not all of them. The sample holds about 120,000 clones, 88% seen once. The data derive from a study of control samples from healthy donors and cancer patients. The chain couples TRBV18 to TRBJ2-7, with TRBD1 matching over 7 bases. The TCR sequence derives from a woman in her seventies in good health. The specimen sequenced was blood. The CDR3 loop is CASSPTILGQEGYEQYF. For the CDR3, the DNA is TGTGCCAGCTCACCGACTATCCTTGGACAGGAAGGATACGAGCAGTACTTC.